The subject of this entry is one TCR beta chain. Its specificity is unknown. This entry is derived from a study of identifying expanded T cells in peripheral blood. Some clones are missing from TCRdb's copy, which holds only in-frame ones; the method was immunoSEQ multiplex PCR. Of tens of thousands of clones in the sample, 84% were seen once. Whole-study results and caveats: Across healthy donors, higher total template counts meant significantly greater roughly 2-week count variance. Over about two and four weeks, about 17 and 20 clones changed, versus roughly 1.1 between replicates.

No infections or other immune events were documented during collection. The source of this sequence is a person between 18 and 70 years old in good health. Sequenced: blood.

This CDR3 is CASRLETGRENQPQHF. CDR3 DNA sequence: TGCGCCAGCAGACTAGAAACCGGACGAGAAAATCAGCCCCAGCATTTT. J is TRBJ1-5 and V is TRBV4-1; no clear D. Trimming removed 6 bases from V and 4 bases from J, with 19 bases in between. The V gene's germline CDR1 is MGHRA and CDR2 YSYEKL. The CDR3 extends over 16 amino acids.